This T cell receptor beta chain was profiled in a study of PD-1 blockade in classical Hodgkin lymphoma. Notes on the study in general: Patients starting nivolumab under 1 year after ASCT were excluded.

This CDR3 spans 15 amino acids. The V and J ends lost 5 bases and 7 bases, in that order; junction bases with no gene match: 10. Germline V gene data show CDR1 as MDHEN and CDR2 as SYDVKM. Sequenced by immunoSEQ multiplex PCR; TCRdb stores in-frame clones only, minus some. The table has 25,000 to 30,000 clones, approximately 87% seen once. Points on this clone: No antigen is known for it.

Relapses following autologous stem cell transplantation were seen in all patients, with brentuximab vedotin exposure varying. Here the sequenced sample was peripheral blood mononuclear cells (PBMCs), taken before the second cycle of nivolumab. The clonotype was recovered from a human donor with classical Hodgkin lymphoma. The chain carries TRBV28 and TRBJ1-4; 7 nucleotides line up with TRBD1. The CDR3 DNA sequence: TGTGCCAGCAGTCTGTCCCCACAGGGGAGTGAAAAACTGTTTTTT. It specifies CASSLSPQGSEKLFF.